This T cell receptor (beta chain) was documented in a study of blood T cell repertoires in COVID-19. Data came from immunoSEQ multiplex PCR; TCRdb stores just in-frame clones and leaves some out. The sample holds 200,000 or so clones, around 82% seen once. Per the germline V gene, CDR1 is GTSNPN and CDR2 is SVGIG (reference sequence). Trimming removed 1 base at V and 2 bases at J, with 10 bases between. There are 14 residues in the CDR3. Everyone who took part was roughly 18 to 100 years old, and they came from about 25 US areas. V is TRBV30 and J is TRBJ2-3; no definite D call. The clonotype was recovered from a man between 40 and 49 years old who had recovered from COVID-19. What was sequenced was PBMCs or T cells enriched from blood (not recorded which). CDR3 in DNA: TGTGCCTGGAGTGGCCGGAGTACCACAGATACGCAGTATTTT. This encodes CAWSGRSTTDTQYF.